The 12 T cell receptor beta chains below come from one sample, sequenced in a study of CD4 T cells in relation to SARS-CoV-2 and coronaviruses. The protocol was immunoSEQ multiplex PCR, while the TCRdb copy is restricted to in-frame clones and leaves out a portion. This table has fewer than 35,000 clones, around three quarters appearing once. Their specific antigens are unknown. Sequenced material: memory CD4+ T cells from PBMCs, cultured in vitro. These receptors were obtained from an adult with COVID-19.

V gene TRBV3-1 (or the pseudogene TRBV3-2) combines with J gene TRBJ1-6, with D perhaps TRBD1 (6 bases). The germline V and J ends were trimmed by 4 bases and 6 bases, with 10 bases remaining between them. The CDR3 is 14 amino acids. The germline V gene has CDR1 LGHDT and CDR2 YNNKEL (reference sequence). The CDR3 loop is CASSLQGGNSPLHF. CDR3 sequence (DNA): TGTGCCAGCAGCCTACAGGGCGGTAATTCACCCCTCCACTTT.

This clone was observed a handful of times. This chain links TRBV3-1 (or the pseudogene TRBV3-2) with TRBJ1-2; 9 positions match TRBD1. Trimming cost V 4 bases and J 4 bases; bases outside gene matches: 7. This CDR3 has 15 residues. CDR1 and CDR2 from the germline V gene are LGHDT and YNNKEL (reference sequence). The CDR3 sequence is CASSPQQGAFYGYTF. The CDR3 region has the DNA TGTGCCAGCAGCCCTCAACAGGGGGCTTTCTATGGCTACACCTTC.

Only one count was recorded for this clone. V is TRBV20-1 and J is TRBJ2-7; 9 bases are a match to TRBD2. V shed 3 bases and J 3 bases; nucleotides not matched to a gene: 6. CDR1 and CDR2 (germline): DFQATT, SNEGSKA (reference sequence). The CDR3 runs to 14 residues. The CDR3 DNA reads TGCAGTGCTAGTGGTACTAGCGGGCGCTACGAGCAGTACTTC. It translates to CSASGTSGRYEQYF.

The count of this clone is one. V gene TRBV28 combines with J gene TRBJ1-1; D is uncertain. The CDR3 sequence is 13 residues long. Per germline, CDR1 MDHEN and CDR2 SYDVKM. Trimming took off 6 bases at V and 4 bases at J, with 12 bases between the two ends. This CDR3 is CASRGGWVTEAFF. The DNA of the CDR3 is TGTGCCAGCAGGGGAGGGTGGGTCACTGAAGCTTTCTTT.

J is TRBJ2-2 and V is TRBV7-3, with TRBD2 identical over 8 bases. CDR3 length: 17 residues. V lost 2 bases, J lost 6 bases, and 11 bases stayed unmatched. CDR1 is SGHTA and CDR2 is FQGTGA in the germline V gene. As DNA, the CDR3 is TGTGCCAGCAGCTTATTGGGACTGCGGGAGGCGCCCGGGGAGCTGTTTTTT. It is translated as CASSLLGLREAPGELFF.

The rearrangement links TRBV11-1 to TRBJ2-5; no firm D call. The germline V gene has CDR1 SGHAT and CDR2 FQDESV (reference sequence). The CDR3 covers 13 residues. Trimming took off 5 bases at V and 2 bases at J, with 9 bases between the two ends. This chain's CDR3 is CASSRDSQETQYF. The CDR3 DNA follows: TGTGCCAGCAGCCGAGACTCTCAAGAGACCCAGTACTTC.

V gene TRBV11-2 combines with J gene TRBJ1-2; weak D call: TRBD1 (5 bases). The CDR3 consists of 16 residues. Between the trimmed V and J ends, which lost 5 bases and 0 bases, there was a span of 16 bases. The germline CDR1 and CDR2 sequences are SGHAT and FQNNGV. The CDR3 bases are TGTGCCAGCAGCCCCCTGGTGGGGCCCGCTAACTATGGCTACACCTTC. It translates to CASSPLVGPANYGYTF.

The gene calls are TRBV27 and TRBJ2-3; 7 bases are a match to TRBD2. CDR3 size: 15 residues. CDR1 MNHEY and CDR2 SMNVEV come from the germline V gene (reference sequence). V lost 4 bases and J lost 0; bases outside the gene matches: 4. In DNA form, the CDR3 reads TGTGCCAGCAGTTCGCTAGCGGAAAGCACAGATACGCAGTATTTT. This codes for CASSSLAESTDTQYF.

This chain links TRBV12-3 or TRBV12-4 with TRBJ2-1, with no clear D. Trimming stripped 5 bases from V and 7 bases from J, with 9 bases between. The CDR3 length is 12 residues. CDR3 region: CASSPNTNEQFF. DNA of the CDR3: TGTGCCAGCAGTCCTAACACTAATGAGCAGTTCTTC.

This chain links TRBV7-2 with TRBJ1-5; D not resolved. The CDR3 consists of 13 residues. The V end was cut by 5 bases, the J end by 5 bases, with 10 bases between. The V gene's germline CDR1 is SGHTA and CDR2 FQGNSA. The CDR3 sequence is CASSTVTDQPQHF. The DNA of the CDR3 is TGTGCCAGCAGCACCGTGACTGATCAGCCCCAGCATTTT.

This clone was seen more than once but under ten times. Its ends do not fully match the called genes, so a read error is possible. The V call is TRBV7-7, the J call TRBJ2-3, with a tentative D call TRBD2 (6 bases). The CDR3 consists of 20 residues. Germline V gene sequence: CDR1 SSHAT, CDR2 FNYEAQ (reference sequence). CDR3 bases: TGTGCTAGCAGCTTAGCCCCCCCGGGGGTCGCGGGTCTCAGCACAGATACGCAGTATTTT. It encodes CASSLAPPGVAGLSTDTQYF.

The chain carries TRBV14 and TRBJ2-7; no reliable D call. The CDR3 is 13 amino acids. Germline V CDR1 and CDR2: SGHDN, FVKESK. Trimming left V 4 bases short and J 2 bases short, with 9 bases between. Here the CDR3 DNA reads TGTGCCAGCAGCCTCGCCGGAGCCTACGAGCAGTACTTC. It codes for CASSLAGAYEQYF.